This T cell receptor beta chain was captured by sequencing in a study of follicular helper T cells after annual influenza vaccination. In the case of this clone: Antigen specificity is unknown.

The CDR3 contains 19 residues. V lost 5 bases and J 4 bases, leaving 24 bases between the germline ends. CDR1 and CDR2 (germline): MDHEN, SYDVKM. Sequenced by immunoSEQ multiplex PCR; TCRdb stores in-frame clones only, minus some. The sample has 15,000 or so clones, 65% to 85% seen once; the top ten hold approximately 1.4%. Time point reported: 2014-2015 season, 7 days after vaccination. Excluded were substance abuse, HIV/AIDS, active cancer, immunomodulatory drugs and active illness. Overall study findings and caveats: ICOS+CD38+ cTfh clonality tracked population frequency, and its change tracked circulating plasmablast change.

The V gene is TRBV28, the J gene TRBJ2-6, with D possibly being TRBD1 (5 bases). The material sequenced was CXCR5+ CD38- circulating T follicular helper cells from blood, taken 7 days after influenza vaccination. Subset: circulating Tfh, non-naive CD4+CXCR5+PD-1+ (ICOS+CD38+ or ICOS-CD38-). The receptor comes from an adult who received the influenza vaccine. CDR3 coding DNA: TGTGCCAGCAGTCCAATTACCCAGGGTTTTTCGAGCGGGGCCAACGTCCTGACTTTC. This sequence encodes CASSPITQGFSSGANVLTF.